This passage covers 22 T cell receptor beta chains from one sample sequenced in a study of blood T cell repertoires in COVID-19. Data came from immunoSEQ multiplex PCR; TCRdb stores just in-frame clones and leaves some out. The sample lists about 290,000 clones; about 89% were seen once. Sequencing was carried out using peripheral blood. All receptors derive from a man aged 35 to 55 with acute or convalescent COVID-19.

V usage is TRBV19 and J usage is TRBJ1-5; D remains ambiguous. This CDR3 spans 12 amino acids. Trimming removed 6 bases at V and 4 bases at J, with 7 bases between. CDR1 is LNHDA, CDR2 SQIVND, per germline (reference sequence). CDR3 coding DNA: TGTGCCAGTAGCATTTTTAATCAGCCCCAGCATTTT. Protein: CASSIFNQPQHF.

The genes are TRBV5-1 and TRBJ1-2; TRBD1 matches 7 bases. The CDR3 is made up of 13 amino acids. V was pared by 4 bases and J by 2 bases, with 2 bases of the junction left unmatched. From germline, CDR1 is SGHRS and CDR2 YFSETQ. The CDR3 here is CASSEGQNYGYTF. The CDR3 region has the DNA TGCGCCAGCAGCGAGGGACAGAACTATGGCTACACCTTC. The full variable domain, rest sourced from reference TRBV5-1 and TRBJ1-2, is KAGVTQTPRYLIKTRGQQVTLSCSPISGHRSVSWYQQTPGQGLQFLFEYFSETQRNKGNFPGRFSGRQFSNSRSEMNVSTLELGDSALYLCASSEGQNYGYTFGSGTRLTVV.

This chain uses TRBV9 with TRBJ1-3, with D possibly TRBD1 on 5 matching bases. CDR1 is SGDLS and CDR2 is YYNGEE in the germline V gene. The CDR3 covers 12 residues. Trimming left V 3 bases short and J 16 bases short, with 17 bases between. The DNA for the CDR3 is TGTGCCAGCAGCGCGGAAGACAGACTGAAGTATTTT. Encoded protein: CASSAEDRLKYF.

The genes are TRBV30 and TRBJ1-6; TRBD1 matches 7 bases. The V gene end was trimmed by 3 bases and the J gene end by 1 base; junction bases not matched to a gene: 12. The CDR3 is 18 residues long. Germline V gene data show CDR1 as GTSNPN and CDR2 as SVGIG (reference sequence). CDR3 DNA: TGTGCCTGGAGGGTTGAAGGCCTGGGACAGTCCTATAATTCACCCCTCCACTTT. Translating it yields CAWRVEGLGQSYNSPLHF.

The chain has TRBV7-9 and TRBJ1-2, with 7 bases identical to TRBD1. The ends lost 5 bases at V and 11 bases at J; junction bases unmatched: 8. This CDR3 comprises 12 residues. Germline V CDR1 and CDR2: SEHNR, FQNEAQ (reference sequence). The CDR3 is CASSPGQVAYTF. In DNA, the CDR3 is TGTGCCAGCAGCCCCGGACAGGTCGCTTACACCTTC.

The rearrangement joins TRBV30 to TRBJ1-3, with D tentatively TRBD1 (5 bases). The germline gives CDR1 GTSNPN, CDR2 SVGIG (reference sequence). The CDR3 is made up of 13 amino acids. V lost 4 bases to trimming and J lost 2 bases, with 9 bases between them. The CDR3 nucleotides are TGTGCCTGGACCCGGGGGACTGGAAACACCATATATTTT. Amino acids: CAWTRGTGNTIYF.

V usage is TRBV5-1 and J usage is TRBJ1-2; perhaps TRBD1 as D (6 bases). The CDR3 spans 14 residues. The V end lost 0 bases, the J end lost 8 bases, and 14 bases lay between the germline ends. Germline V CDR1 and CDR2: SGHRS, YFSETQ. The CDR3 DNA sequence: TGCGCCAGCAGCTTGGGGACAGCCGAAGCCGGCTACACCTTC. Translated, it gives CASSLGTAEAGYTF.

The V and J genes are TRBV18 and TRBJ1-2; D unclear. Trimming shortened V by 0 bases and J by 5 bases, and 13 bases separated the two germline ends. The germline gives CDR1 KGHSH, CDR2 LQKENI. The CDR3 is 15 residues long. CDR3 residues: CASSPPEGADYGYTF. In nucleotides, the CDR3 is TGTGCCAGCTCACCACCGGAGGGAGCGGATTATGGCTACACCTTC.

V is TRBV5-4 and J is TRBJ1-1, with D unresolved. Trimming removed 4 bases from V and 4 bases from J, with 8 bases in between. Looked up from germline, CDR1 is SGHNT and CDR2 is YYREEE (reference sequence). This CDR3 contains 12 residues. The CDR3 bases are TGTGCCAGCAGCCGGGTGAGCACTGAAGCTTTCTTT. Protein sequence: CASSRVSTEAFF.

This clone showed up just once. The V and J genes are TRBV6-5 and TRBJ2-7; TRBD2 matches at 8 bases. Germline CDR1 reads MNHEY; CDR2 reads SVGAGI. This CDR3 spans 15 amino acids. J was trimmed by 0 bases and V by 8 bases; bases with no gene match: 9. The CDR3 nucleotides are TGTGCCAGCTGCCTTCGGGGGGGGCCCTCCTACGAGCAGTACTTC. As protein: CASCLRGGPSYEQYF.

The chain couples TRBV6-6 to TRBJ1-1, with 7 nucleotides matching TRBD1. V shed 6 bases and J 4 bases; nucleotides not matched to a gene: 11. The CDR3 has 15 amino acids. Germline V CDR1 and CDR2: MNHNY, SVGAGI (reference sequence). The CDR3 protein is CASRNLPGGVTEAFF. In DNA form, the CDR3 reads TGTGCCAGCAGAAACCTCCCAGGGGGAGTCACTGAAGCTTTCTTT.

This clone was counted a few times. The CDR3 DNA reads as TGTGCCAGCAGGCCCCCCGGGACAGGGTTTCAGGGGACTGAAGCTTTCTTT. Translation: CASRPPGTGFQGTEAFF. V and J are TRBV14 and TRBJ1-1; 9 positions agree with TRBD1. After removal of 6 bases from V and 5 bases from J, the junction contained 16 bases not matched to a gene. CDR3 length: 17 residues. Germline loops: CDR1 SGHDN, CDR2 FVKESK.

The chain has TRBV5-6 and TRBJ1-2; D may be TRBD1 (6 bases). This CDR3 comprises 13 residues. Trimming removed 1 base at V and 10 bases at J, with 14 bases between. Germline CDR1 SGHDT, CDR2 YYEEEE. In DNA form, the CDR3 reads TGTGCCAGCAGCTTGAGGGCAGGGGAAGCCTACACCTTC. This gives the protein CASSLRAGEAYTF. The complete variable domain, with remaining parts taken from reference TRBV5-6 and TRBJ1-2, reads DAGVTQSPTHLIKTRGQQVTLRCSPKSGHDTVSWYQQALGQGPQFIFQYYEEEERQRGNFPDRFSGHQFPNYSSELNVNALLLGDSALYLCASSLRAGEAYTFGSGTRLTVV.

In nucleotides, the CDR3 is TGTGCCAGCAGCCAGGGGCGGACTGAGCAGTTCTTC. Translating gives CASSQGRTEQFF. The V gene is TRBV14, the J gene TRBJ2-1, with a possible D match to TRBD1 (5 bases). V lost 3 bases to trimming and J lost 9 bases, with 9 bases between them. From germline, CDR1 is SGHDN and CDR2 FVKESK. The CDR3 totals 12 residues.

The chain joins TRBV6-5 to TRBJ2-7; tentative D call: TRBD2 (5 bases). The CDR3 spans 13 residues. V lost 8 bases, J lost 2 bases, and 13 bases lay in between. The V gene's germline CDR1 is MNHEY and CDR2 SVGAGI. CDR3 sequence: CASGRDTAYEQYF. CDR3 in DNA: TGTGCCAGCGGCCGGGATACTGCCTACGAGCAGTACTTC.

The V gene is TRBV9, the J gene TRBJ1-1; weak D call: TRBD1 (6 bases). V dropped 4 bases and J dropped 0 bases, with 10 bases sitting between them. In germline, CDR1 is SGDLS, CDR2 YYNGEE. CDR3 length equals 14 residues. The CDR3 loop is CASSPGTLNTEAFF. The DNA of the CDR3 is TGTGCCAGCAGCCCCGGGACATTGAACACTGAAGCTTTCTTT.

The chain joins TRBV6-5 to TRBJ2-7; 11 bases are a match to TRBD1. V lost 6 bases, J lost 2 bases, and 6 bases stayed unmatched. The CDR3 runs to 15 residues. Germline V gene lookup returns CDR1 MNHEY and CDR2 SVGAGI. CDR3 sequence (DNA): TGTGCCAGCAGGGCCCTGGGACAGGGGGCCTACGAGCAGTACTTC. Protein: CASRALGQGAYEQYF.

The chain's CDR3 is CASSHGQLDTGELFF. In nucleotides, the CDR3 is TGCGCCAGCAGCCACGGACAGCTTGACACCGGGGAGCTGTTTTTT. The chain links TRBV4-1 to TRBJ2-2; D is possibly TRBD1 (6 bases). CDR1 MGHRA and CDR2 YSYEKL come from the germline V gene. The CDR3 has 15 amino acids. V lost 3 bases, J lost 3 bases, and 11 bases lay in between.

The rearrangement uses TRBV29-1 and TRBJ1-6; a weak D match, TRBD1 (5 bases). V shed 4 bases and J shed 8 bases, with 9 bases lying between them. The length of the CDR3 is 12 residues. CDR1 SQVTM and CDR2 ANQGSEA come from the germline V gene. In DNA, the CDR3 is TGCAGCGTTGCGGAAGGGGATTCACCCCTCCACTTT. The encoded protein is CSVAEGDSPLHF.

This chain connects TRBV12-5 to TRBJ1-1; the D is unclear. The CDR3 extends over 15 amino acids. Germline CDR1 is LGHNT and CDR2 is FRNRAP. V was shortened by 2 bases and J by 4 bases, with 14 bases between the two germline ends. The CDR3 here is CASGLSRFKATEAFF. In DNA form, the CDR3 reads TGTGCTAGTGGTTTGTCTAGGTTCAAAGCCACTGAAGCTTTCTTT.

V usage is TRBV7-9 and J usage is TRBJ2-7; D gene uncertain. The V gene lost 3 bases and the J gene lost 3 bases, with 9 bases spanning the gap. The germline CDR1 and CDR2 sequences are SEHNR and FQNEAQ (reference sequence). The CDR3 is 13 amino acids. CDR3 loop: CASSFGELYEQYF. The CDR3 bases are TGTGCCAGCAGCTTCGGAGAGCTCTACGAGCAGTACTTC.

There are a few counts of this clone. The rearrangement uses TRBV19 and TRBJ1-1, with TRBD1 identical over 11 bases. CDR3 length: 14 amino acids. CDR1 LNHDA and CDR2 SQIVND come from the germline V gene (reference sequence). The V and J ends lost 7 bases and 3 bases, in that order; junction bases with no gene match: 4. CDR3 protein: CASTDRGLDTEAFF. Here the CDR3 DNA reads TGTGCCAGTACGGACAGGGGGCTTGACACTGAAGCTTTCTTT.